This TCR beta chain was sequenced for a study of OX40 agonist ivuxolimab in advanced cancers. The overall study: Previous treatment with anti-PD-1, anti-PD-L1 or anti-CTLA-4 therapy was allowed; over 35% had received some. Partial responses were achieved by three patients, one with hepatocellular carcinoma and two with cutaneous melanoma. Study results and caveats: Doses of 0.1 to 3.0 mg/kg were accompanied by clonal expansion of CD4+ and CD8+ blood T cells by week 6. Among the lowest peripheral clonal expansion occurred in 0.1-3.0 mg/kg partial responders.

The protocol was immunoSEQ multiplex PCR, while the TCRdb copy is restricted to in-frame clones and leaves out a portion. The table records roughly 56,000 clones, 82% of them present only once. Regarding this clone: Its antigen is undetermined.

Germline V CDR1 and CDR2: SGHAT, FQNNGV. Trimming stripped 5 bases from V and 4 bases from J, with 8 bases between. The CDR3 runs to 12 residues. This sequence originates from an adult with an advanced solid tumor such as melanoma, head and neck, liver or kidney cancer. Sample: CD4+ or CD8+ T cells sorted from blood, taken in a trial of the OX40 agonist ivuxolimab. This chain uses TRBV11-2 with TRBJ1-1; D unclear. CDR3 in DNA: TGTGCCAGCAGCCCCATACCCACTGAAGCTTTCTTT. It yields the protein CASSPIPTEAFF.